This T cell receptor (beta chain) was recorded in a study of blood T cell repertoires in COVID-19 (dated by TCRdb to 2018 to 2020). About the full investigation: Samples from collaborators originated in the United States, Italy and Spain and spanned both the acute and convalescent phases of COVID-19. The prospective study material was composed of cDNA or gDNA derived from T cells, B-cell-depleted T cells, or PBMCs. Subjects who had been exposed to COVID-19, were actively infected with it, or had recovered from it provided the deeply sampled blood TCRbeta repertoires that made up the dataset. A freely available public database, intended as a resource for researchers studying the immune response to SARS-CoV-2, is where the repertoires were released. The samples were drawn from two sources: the first 160 participants of the ongoing ImmuneRACE study, and some 1,300 subjects contributed by 6 global collaborators. Sample metadata almost always included a de-identified subject ID, COVID-19 status, age in years and sex. Where HLA class I and class II types were available, the types were taken from metadata supplied by the sample provider, not from assay-based typing.

On the study overall, not on this receptor specifically: The amount of clinical and demographic metadata varied by source and participant and was provided uncurated.

A word on this clone: Its antigen has not been determined. No qualities accompany the bases; no much larger clone lies one base away.

CDR1 is given as SNHLY and CDR2 as FYNNEI, both from the germline V gene. Compared with germline, V lacks 6 bases and J lacks 6 bases; bases without a gene match: 7. The cysteine opens and the phenylalanine closes a CDR3 of 15 amino acids. The DNA shown is the 45-base CDR3, in frame from base 1. The immunoSEQ Assay, a bias-controlled multiplex PCR, was used to amplify TCRbeta CDR3 regions from genomic DNA. The source study handled its data this way. Within the assay, amplification of reference gene primers was used to estimate how many nucleated cells each sample contained. To quantify the absolute abundance of each unique TCRbeta CDR3 rearrangement, sequence reads were collapsed and filtered. Productive Simpson clonality was computed per sample as the square root of Simpson's diversity index over productive rearrangements. TCRdb took over this immuneACCESS table, retaining in-frame rearrangements with V and J assigned. Such tables are incomplete; in checked studies, under half of the missing clones stem from an unresolved V gene, and the remainder is unexplained. The V and J calls and clone size come from that table; D and trimming were worked out from the DNA. The sample table shows about 200,000 clones, and 65% to 90% are seen once. The ten largest clones take up 8.9% of the sample.

Enrolling through a virtual design, the prospective study's participants ranged in age from roughly 18 to 89 years and lived across some 23 United States geographic areas. To assign participants to cohorts, the prospective study relied on clinical history that participants themselves reported in a screening survey and a study questionnaire. In the prospective study, mobile phlebotomists collected whole blood, serum and a nasopharyngeal or oropharyngeal swab from each participant. Over a roughly 2-month period, participants in the prospective study had the option of providing additional blood draws and questionnaires. Before DNA extraction, prospective study blood samples were shipped either frozen or at room temperature.

The chain links TRBV2 with TRBJ2-3; 12 nucleotides in the junction match TRBD2. The sequence came from a woman aged 45-65 years with acute COVID-19. The sequenced sample consisted of PBMCs or T cells enriched from blood (not recorded which). Here the CDR3 is given as CASRTSGSSRDTQYF. The sequence in DNA is TGTGCCAGCAGGACTAGCGGGAGCTCGAGGGATACGCAGTATTTT.